This T cell receptor (beta chain) was captured in a study of Japanese encephalitis immunity and Zika vaccine responses. In the study overall: TCRs were sequenced at week 0, pre-ZPIV, and again at week 52. Peptides were 15-mers with 11-residue overlaps and predicted affinity below 50 nM.

Each CDR3 protein gets one entry after TCRdb re-called the 5' RACE reads with MiXCR. There are 550 to 650 distinct CDR3 sequences in the sample; 3% to 4% occur only once, and around 31% lies in the top ten. For less than seven days, PBMCs labeled with CFSE were cultured with peptide pools at 1 ug/mL each. Unfixed live CD56-CD19-CD16-CD3+CD4+ CFSE-low cells were sorted as proliferating CD4 T cells. Donors tested seronegative for ZIKV, JEV, YFV, DENV and WNV. This clonotype ranks as medium-sized. Unmatched junction bases numbered 3, after V lost 6 bases and J lost 0 bases. This CDR3 contains 15 residues. Germline lookup yields CDR1 MGHDK and CDR2 SYGVNS.

This sequence joins TRBV25-1 and TRBJ2-1; 9 bases fit TRBD2. The receptor's source is an adult woman who received an inactivated Zika virus vaccine. The material sequenced was antigen-activated CD4+ T cells from blood, cultured, taken during a Zika inactivated vaccine study. The CDR3 nucleotides read TGTGCCAGCAGAGTAGCGGGGGACTCCTACAATGAGCAGTTCTTC. Its translation is CASRVAGDSYNEQFF.